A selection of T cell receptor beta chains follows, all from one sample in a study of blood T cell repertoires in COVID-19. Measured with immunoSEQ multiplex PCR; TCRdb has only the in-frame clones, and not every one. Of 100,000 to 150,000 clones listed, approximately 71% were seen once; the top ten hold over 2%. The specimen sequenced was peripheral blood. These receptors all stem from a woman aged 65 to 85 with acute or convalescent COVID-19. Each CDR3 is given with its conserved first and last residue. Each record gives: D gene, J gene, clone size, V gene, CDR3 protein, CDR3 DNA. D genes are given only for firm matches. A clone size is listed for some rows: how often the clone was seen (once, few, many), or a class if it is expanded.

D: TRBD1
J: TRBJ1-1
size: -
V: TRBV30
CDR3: CAWSGQGSTEAFF
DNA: TGTGCCTGGAGTGGACAGGGGAGCACTGAAGCTTTCTTT

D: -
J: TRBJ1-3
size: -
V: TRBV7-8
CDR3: CASSWEFTSSGNTIYF
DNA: TGTGCCAGCAGCTGGGAGTTCACGAGCTCTGGAAACACCATATATTTT

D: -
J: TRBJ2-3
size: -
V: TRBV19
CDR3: CASSGQTDTQYF
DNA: TGTGCCAGTAGCGGACAGACAGATACGCAGTATTTT

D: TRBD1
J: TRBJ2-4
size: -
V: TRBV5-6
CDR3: CASSLGTGKNIQYF
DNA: TGTGCCAGCAGCCTAGGGACAGGAAAAAACATTCAGTACTTC

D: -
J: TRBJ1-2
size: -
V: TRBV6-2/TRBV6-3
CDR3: CASSYLRQNYGYTF
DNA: TGTGCCAGCAGTTACCTTCGACAGAACTATGGCTACACCTTC

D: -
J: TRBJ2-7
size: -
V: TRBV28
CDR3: CASSFPGWHEQYF
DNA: TGTGCCAGCAGTTTCCCAGGGTGGCACGAGCAGTACTTC

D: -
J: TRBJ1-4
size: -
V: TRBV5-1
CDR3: CASSQAGHSNEKLFF
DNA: TGCGCCAGCAGCCAAGCGGGACACTCTAATGAAAAACTGTTTTTT

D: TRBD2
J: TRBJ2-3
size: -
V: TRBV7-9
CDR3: CASSFRAGGRPSTDTQYF
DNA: TGTGCCAGCAGCTTCAGAGCGGGGGGCCGACCTAGCACAGATACGCAGTATTTT

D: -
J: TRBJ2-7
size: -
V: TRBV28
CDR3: CASSRGTAGVSYEQYF
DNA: TGTGCCAGCAGCCGGGGGACGGCCGGGGTATCCTACGAGCAGTACTTC

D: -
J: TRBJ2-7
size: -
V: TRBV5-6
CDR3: CASSLRQRREQYF
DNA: TGTGCCAGCAGCTTGCGGCAGCGTAGAGAGCAGTACTTC

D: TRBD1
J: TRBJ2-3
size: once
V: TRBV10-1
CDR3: CASSGTGTGVLTDTQYF
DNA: TGCGCCAGCAGCGGTACCGGGACAGGGGTCCTCACAGATACGCAGTATTTT

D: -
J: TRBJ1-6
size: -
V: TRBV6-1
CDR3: CASSEEWSSPLHF
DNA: TGTGCCAGCAGTGAAGAATGGAGTTCACCCCTCCACTTT

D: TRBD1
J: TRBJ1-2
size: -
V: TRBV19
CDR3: CASTNPGGSGGYTF
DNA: TGTGCCAGTACAAATCCAGGGGGCAGCGGTGGCTACACCTTC

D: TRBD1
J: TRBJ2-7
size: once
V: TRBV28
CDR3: CASSSIGQDISYEQYF
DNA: TGTGCCAGCAGTTCAATCGGACAGGACATCTCCTACGAGCAGTACTTC

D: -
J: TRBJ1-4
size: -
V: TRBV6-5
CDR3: CASSWGGSNEKLFF
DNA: TGTGCCAGCAGTTGGGGGGGTAGTAATGAAAAACTGTTTTTT

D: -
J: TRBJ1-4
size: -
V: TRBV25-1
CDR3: CASRDNRGTFNEKLFF
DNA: TGTGCCAGCAGGGATAATAGGGGAACCTTTAATGAAAAACTGTTTTTT

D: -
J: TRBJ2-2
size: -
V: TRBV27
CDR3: CASNPQGYGELFF
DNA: TGTGCCAGCAACCCACAGGGCTACGGGGAGCTGTTTTTT

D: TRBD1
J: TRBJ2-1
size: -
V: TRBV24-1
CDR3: CATSAGGAYNEQFF
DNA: TGTGCCACCAGTGCAGGGGGCGCCTACAATGAGCAGTTCTTC

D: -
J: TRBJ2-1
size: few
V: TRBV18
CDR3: CASSPQQENYNEQFF
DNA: TGTGCCAGCTCACCACAACAGGAGAATTACAATGAGCAGTTCTTC

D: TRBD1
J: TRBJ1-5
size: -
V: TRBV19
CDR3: CASNRGQGNGQPQHF
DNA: TGTGCCAGTAATCGGGGACAGGGGAACGGTCAGCCCCAGCATTTT

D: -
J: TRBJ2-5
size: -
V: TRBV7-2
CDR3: CASSPGGASQETQYF
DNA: TGTGCCAGCAGCCCCGGCGGGGCGTCACAAGAGACCCAGTACTTC

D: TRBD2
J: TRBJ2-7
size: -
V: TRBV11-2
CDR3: CASSQTSGSLYEQYF
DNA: TGTGCCAGCAGCCAGACTAGCGGGAGTCTCTACGAGCAGTACTTC

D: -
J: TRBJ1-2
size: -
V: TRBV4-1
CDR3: CASSQVEGNHYGYTF
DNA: TGCGCCAGCAGCCAAGTAGAGGGTAACCACTATGGCTACACCTTC

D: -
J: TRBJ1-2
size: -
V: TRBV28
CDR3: CASSWDIQGRGYTF
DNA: TGTGCCAGCAGTTGGGATATACAGGGTAGAGGCTACACCTTC

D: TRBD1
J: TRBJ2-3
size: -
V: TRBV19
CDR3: CASRTPGQESTDTQYF
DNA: TGTGCCAGTAGGACACCGGGACAGGAGAGCACAGATACGCAGTATTTT

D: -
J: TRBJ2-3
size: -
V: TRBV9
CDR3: CASSVDSGGITDTQYF
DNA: TGTGCCAGCAGCGTAGATAGTGGGGGGATAACAGATACGCAGTATTTT

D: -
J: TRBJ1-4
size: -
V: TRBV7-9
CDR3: CASSLVSEKLFF
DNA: TGTGCCAGCAGCTTAGTGAGTGAAAAACTGTTTTTT

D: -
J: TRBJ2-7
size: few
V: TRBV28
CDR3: CASSFPPGSVQDYEQYF
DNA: TGTGCCAGCAGTTTTCCCCCTGGGTCGGTGCAGGACTACGAGCAGTACTTC

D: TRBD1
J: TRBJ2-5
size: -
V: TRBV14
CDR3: CASSQEGRGQETQYF
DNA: TGTGCCAGCAGCCAAGAAGGCAGGGGGCAAGAGACCCAGTACTTC

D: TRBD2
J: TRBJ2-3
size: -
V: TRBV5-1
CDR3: CASSFGGDVTDTQYF
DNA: TGCGCCAGCAGCTTTGGGGGGGACGTCACAGATACGCAGTATTTT

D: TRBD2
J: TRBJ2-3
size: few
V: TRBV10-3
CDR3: CAISGPRTSGRVTDTQYF
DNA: TGTGCCATCAGTGGCCCCAGGACTAGCGGGAGGGTCACAGATACGCAGTATTTT

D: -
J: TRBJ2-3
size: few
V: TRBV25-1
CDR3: CASIHGLDSSTDTQYF
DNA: TGTGCCAGCATCCATGGTTTAGACAGCTCCACAGATACGCAGTATTTT

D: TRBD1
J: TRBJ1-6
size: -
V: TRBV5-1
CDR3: CASSSWDSGNSPLHF
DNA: TGCGCCAGCAGCTCTTGGGACAGTGGGAATTCACCCCTCCACTTT

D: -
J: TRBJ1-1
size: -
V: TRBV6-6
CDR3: CASSPPQNTEAFF
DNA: TGTGCCAGCAGCCCCCCCCAAAACACTGAAGCTTTCTTT

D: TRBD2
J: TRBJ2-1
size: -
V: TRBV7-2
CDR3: CASSRAGGGYNEQFF
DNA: TGTGCCAGCAGTCGGGCGGGGGGAGGATACAATGAGCAGTTCTTC